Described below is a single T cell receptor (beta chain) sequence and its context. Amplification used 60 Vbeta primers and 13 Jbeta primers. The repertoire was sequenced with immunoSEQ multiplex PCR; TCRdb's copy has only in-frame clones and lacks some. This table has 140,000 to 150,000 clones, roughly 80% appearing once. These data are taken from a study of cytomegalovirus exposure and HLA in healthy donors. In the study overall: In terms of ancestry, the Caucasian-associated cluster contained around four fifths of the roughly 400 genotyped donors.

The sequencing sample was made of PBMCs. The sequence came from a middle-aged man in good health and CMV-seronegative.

CDR3 nucleotides: TGTGCCAGCAGCCAACACAGGGGGCTAGAAGCCGGGGAGCTGTTTTTT. Residues: CASSQHRGLEAGELFF. This chain links TRBV4-2 with TRBJ2-2; the match to TRBD1 covers 9 bases. V trimming: 2 bases; J trimming: 6 bases; junction bases outside the gene matches: 7. Germline loops: CDR1 LGHNA, CDR2 YNFKEQ. This CDR3 has 16 amino acids.